This T cell receptor (beta chain) originates from a study of T cell repertoires in cytomegalovirus infection. Study summary: It can be stated that public TCR beta signatures indicated CMV infection as well as a matching HLA type.

This clonotype was detected ten times or more. MiXCR, run by TCRdb on the reads, gives a single entry per CDR3 protein. The sample has around 130,000 distinct CDR3 sequences, 7.5% to 9% seen once. CDR1 LNHDA and CDR2 SQIVND come from the germline V gene (reference sequence). The CDR3 contains 14 residues. The V gene end was trimmed by 4 bases and the J gene end by 7 bases; junction bases not matched to a gene: 5. The sequenced sample consisted of PBMCs. The sequence was obtained from a human donor in good health (CMV status not recorded). Some clones in this sample may be carry-over from other donors' samples. This chain connects TRBV19 to TRBJ2-1; 9 nucleotides match TRBD1. In DNA form, the CDR3 reads TGTGCCAGTAGTAGCTCACAGGGGGCTAATGAGCAGTTCTTC. Translated: CASSSSQGANEQFF.